This entry concerns a single TCR beta chain. The antigen is unknown. Repertoires were generated with immunoSEQ multiplex PCR, while TCRdb's copy carries only in-frame clones and drops some. The sample lists 70,000 to 90,000 clones, under 95% seen once, with about 2.9% in the top ten. The sample comes from a study of T cell responses to AZD1222 COVID-19 vaccine. Whole-study results and caveats: Seropositive AZD1222 recipients at baseline numbered only 5 to 7. Donors skewed white British and female; clonal diversity was possibly underestimated.

Looked up from germline, CDR1 is SQVTM and CDR2 is ANQGSEA. The CDR3 loop spans 12 amino acids. V shed 2 bases and J shed 0 bases, with 2 bases lying between them. This specimen was peripheral blood, taken on day 0 of AZD1222 vaccination. The chain combines TRBV29-1 with TRBJ2-1, with D uncertain. The clonotype originates from an adult in good health. CDR3 sequence (DNA): TGCAGCGTTGAATTCTCCTACAATGAGCAGTTCTTC. It translates to CSVEFSYNEQFF.